This T cell receptor beta chain was sequenced in a study of OX40 agonist ivuxolimab in advanced cancers. Across the study: Across the patients, intravenous ivuxolimab was delivered every 2 weeks at 0.01 to 10 mg/kg. Notes on the study in general: Both CD4+ and CD8+ T cell populations in blood had undergone clonal expansion by week 6 at 0.1 to 3.0 mg/kg. Average numbers of expanded clones were greater in CD8+ T cells than in CD4+.

As regards this clone: Its antigen is still unknown.

V lost 3 bases to trimming and J lost 5 bases, with 4 bases between them. This CDR3 is 11 amino acids long. The germline V gene has CDR1 MDHEN and CDR2 SYDVKM. TCRdb keeps only in-frame clones here, not all; method: immunoSEQ multiplex PCR. The repertoire consists of approximately 31,000 clones, with approximately 86% occurring once and the leading ten covering about 54%. The J gene is TRBJ1-2, the V gene TRBV28; no definite D call. This TCR came from an adult with an advanced solid tumor such as melanoma, head and neck, liver or kidney cancer. Material: CD4+ or CD8+ T cells sorted from blood, obtained in a trial of the OX40 agonist ivuxolimab. CDR3 sequence reads: CASSFGYGYTF. For the CDR3, the DNA is TGTGCCAGCAGTTTTGGTTATGGCTACACCTTC.